The 14 T cell receptor beta chains listed next were all sequenced from one sample in a study of T cell responses to AZD1222 COVID-19 vaccine. Profiling relied on immunoSEQ multiplex PCR, and the TCRdb table lists in-frame clones only, not all of them. The data contain more than 100,000 clones, 80% to 95% of them singletons. The sequencing here drew on peripheral blood, taken 28 days after the second AZD1222 dose. These TCRs come from an adult who received the AZD1222 COVID-19 vaccine.

The rearrangement links TRBV29-1 to TRBJ1-6, with D hard to call. Germline V CDR1 and CDR2: SQVTM, ANQGSEA. This CDR3 spans 13 amino acids. Trimming left V 2 bases short and J 5 bases short, with 7 bases between. CDR3 loop: CSVEPLDNSPLHF. The CDR3 region has the DNA TGCAGCGTTGAACCGCTAGATAATTCACCCCTCCACTTT.

This chain joins TRBV5-1 and TRBJ2-4; TRBD1 matches 9 bases. In germline, CDR1 is SGHRS, CDR2 YFSETQ. J lost 7 bases, V lost 4 bases, and 9 bases had no gene match. CDR3 length: 15 residues. CDR3 coding DNA: TGCGCCAGCAGCCAGTACAGGGGGCTTTCGAACATTCAGTACTTC. Translation: CASSQYRGLSNIQYF.

Details on this clone: The junction and the germline gene differ at one end; a read error may be behind it. The CDR3 DNA sequence: TGTGCTAGCAGCCTATCGGCGGGAGGACTTTCTAGCACAGATACGCAGTATTTT. Amino acid sequence: CASSLSAGGLSSTDTQYF. The chain couples TRBV7-7 to TRBJ2-3, with 8 bases matching TRBD2. The CDR3 contains 18 residues. The germline V gene has CDR1 SSHAT and CDR2 FNYEAQ (reference sequence).

The rearrangement uses TRBV10-2 and TRBJ2-2; TRBD2 agrees at 11 bases. Germline assignment: CDR1 WSHSY and CDR2 SAAADI. The CDR3 is 14 residues long. V lost 8 bases to trimming and J lost 5 bases; unmatched junction nucleotides: 4. The CDR3 loop is CASLSGRGTGELFF. CDR3 DNA: TGCGCCAGCCTTAGCGGGAGGGGGACCGGGGAGCTGTTTTTT.

This rearrangement joins TRBV12-3 or TRBV12-4 to TRBJ1-5; tentatively, D is TRBD1 (5 bases). The V and J ends lost 6 bases and 3 bases respectively, with 6 bases between them. This CDR3 comprises 12 residues. CDR3 in amino acids: CASRGTNQPQHF. The CDR3 region has the DNA TGTGCCAGCAGGGGGACCAATCAGCCCCAGCATTTT.

The sample holds one count of this clone. The V gene is TRBV11-2, the J gene TRBJ2-6, with D unresolved. V lost 1 base to trimming and J lost 0 bases, with 4 bases between them. This CDR3 contains 15 residues. Germline V gene sequence: CDR1 SGHAT, CDR2 FQNNGV. The CDR3 sequence: CASSLGGSGANVLTF. CDR3 DNA: TGTGCCAGCAGCTTAGGAGGCTCTGGGGCCAACGTCCTGACTTTC. The full variable domain, with the rest looked up from reference TRBV11-2 and TRBJ2-6, is EAGVAQSPRYKIIEKRQSVAFWCNPISGHATLYWYQQILGQGPKLLIQFQNNGVVDDSQLPKDRFSAERLKGVDSTLKIQPAKLEDSAVYLCASSLGGSGANVLTFGAGSRLTVL.

The table lists this clone with a count of one. CDR3 coding DNA: TGCAGCGTTGGACGACAGGGGGATAACTATGGCTACACCTTC. As protein: CSVGRQGDNYGYTF. The V and J genes are TRBV29-1 and TRBJ1-2; 9 bases align to TRBD1. In germline, CDR1 is SQVTM, CDR2 ANQGSEA. V lost 4 bases and J lost 1; bases outside the gene matches: 4. The CDR3 has 14 amino acids.

The chain recombines TRBV18 with TRBJ2-7; 10 bases match TRBD1. Trimming removed 3 bases from V and 6 bases from J; junction bases left unmatched: 5. The germline V gene encodes CDR1 KGHSH and CDR2 LQKENI. This CDR3 has 14 amino acids. The CDR3 spells CASSPPGQGREQYF. The CDR3 DNA is TGTGCCAGCTCACCGCCGGGACAGGGGCGCGAGCAGTACTTC. Filled out from reference TRBV18 and TRBJ2-7, the complete variable domain reads NAGVMQNPRHLVRRRGQEARLRCSPMKGHSHVYWYRQLPEEGLKFMVYLQKENIIDESGMPKERFSAEFPKEGPSILRIQQVVRGDSAAYFCASSPPGQGREQYFGPGTRLTVT.

The CDR3 nucleotides are TGTGCCACCAGTGATCCTGCGGCAAGGGCAGACTCCTACAATGAGCAGTTCTTC. Translated: CATSDPAARADSYNEQFF. J is TRBJ2-1 and V is TRBV24-1; D call uncertain. The length of the CDR3 is 18 residues. Trimming took 3 bases from V and 0 from J, leaving 17 bases between them. Germline loops: CDR1 KGHDR, CDR2 SFDVKD.

The gene calls are TRBV19 and TRBJ1-2; D perhaps matches TRBD1 (6 bases). Germline loops: CDR1 LNHDA, CDR2 SQIVND (reference sequence). The CDR3 extends over 14 amino acids. Trimming pared 2 bases from V and 6 bases from J, leaving 13 bases between. In DNA, the CDR3 is TGTGCCAGTAGTATACGCAGGGGAGGCCATGGCTACACCTTC. Its protein product is CASSIRRGGHGYTF.

The chain carries TRBV19 and TRBJ1-3; maybe TRBD1 (5 bases). The CDR3 has 14 residues. The germline V gene encodes CDR1 LNHDA and CDR2 SQIVND (reference sequence). V gave up 7 bases and J gave up 4 bases, with 14 bases separating them. The CDR3 spells CASTGTALGNTIYF. The CDR3 DNA reads as TGTGCCAGTACCGGGACGGCTCTAGGAAACACCATATATTTT.

V gene TRBV7-2 combines with J gene TRBJ2-3; TRBD2 matches 8 bases. V lost 7 bases to trimming and J lost 2 bases; unmatched junction nucleotides: 11. The germline gives CDR1 SGHTA, CDR2 FQGNSA. CDR3 length equals 16 residues. Written as DNA, the CDR3 is TGTGCCAGCACCCCCCGAGGCGGGGGGATCACAGATACGCAGTATTTT. Its translation: CASTPRGGGITDTQYF. Full variable domain (missing parts from reference TRBV7-2 and TRBJ2-3): GAGVSQSPSNKVTEKGKDVELRCDPISGHTALYWYRQSLGQGLEFLIYFQGNSAPDKSGLPSDRFSAERTGGSVSTLTIQRTQQEDSAVYLCASTPRGGGITDTQYFGPGTRLTVL.

The V and J genes are TRBV6-5 and TRBJ1-1; D might be TRBD1 (5 bases). CDR1 and CDR2 from the germline V gene are MNHEY and SVGAGI. The V end lost 6 bases, the J end lost 4 bases, and 12 bases lay between the germline ends. This CDR3 comprises 13 residues. This CDR3 is CASRVLGTTEAFF. CDR3 DNA sequence: TGTGCCAGCAGGGTATTAGGGACCACTGAAGCTTTCTTT.

The chain employs TRBV14 and TRBJ2-7, with 11 nucleotides matching TRBD2. Germline V gene sequence: CDR1 SGHDN, CDR2 FVKESK. The CDR3 extends over 15 amino acids. V dropped 4 bases and J dropped 5; count of bases not matched to a gene: 7. For the CDR3, the DNA is TGTGCCAGCAGCCCCAGACTAGCGGGAACCCACGAGCAGTACTTC. Protein product: CASSPRLAGTHEQYF.